This T cell receptor beta chain appears in the sequencing data of a study of molecular identifiers for immune sequencing clone quantification. Study results and limitations: Spiked Jurkat TCR RNA from one cell was reportedly detectable among one million naive cells. Naive cells had under 1% of molecules in clones above 20 RNA copies, effectors over 97%.

The CDR3 covers 15 residues. The germline V gene has CDR1 LGHDT and CDR2 YNNKEL (reference sequence). Trimming pared 2 bases from V and 1 base from J, leaving 11 bases between. In TCRdb, the PCR reads were re-called with MiXCR into one record per CDR3 protein. Among around 82,000 distinct CDR3 sequences listed, roughly 20% were seen once. Libraries of naive CD8 T cells were made from roughly 18,000 to 920,000 sorted cells. They used 10%, 30% or 50% RNA. Naive CD8 T cell sorting was performed on the CD8+CD4-CCR7+CD45RA+ phenotype. This clonotype was picked up many times. Its specificity is not known. V usage is TRBV3-1 and J usage is TRBJ1-1, with a tentative D call TRBD1 (5 bases). Sequenced material: naive CD8+ T cells from blood, with Jurkat cell RNA spiked in. The subset here: FACS-sorted CD8+CD4-CCR7+CD45RA+ naive T cells. This TCR was recovered from a human donor in good health. Some libraries in this study had Jurkat cell RNA spiked in. The DNA of the CDR3 is TGTGCCAGCAGCCAAATCCCAGGGAAGAACACTGAAGCTTTCTTT. Encoded protein: CASSQIPGKNTEAFF.